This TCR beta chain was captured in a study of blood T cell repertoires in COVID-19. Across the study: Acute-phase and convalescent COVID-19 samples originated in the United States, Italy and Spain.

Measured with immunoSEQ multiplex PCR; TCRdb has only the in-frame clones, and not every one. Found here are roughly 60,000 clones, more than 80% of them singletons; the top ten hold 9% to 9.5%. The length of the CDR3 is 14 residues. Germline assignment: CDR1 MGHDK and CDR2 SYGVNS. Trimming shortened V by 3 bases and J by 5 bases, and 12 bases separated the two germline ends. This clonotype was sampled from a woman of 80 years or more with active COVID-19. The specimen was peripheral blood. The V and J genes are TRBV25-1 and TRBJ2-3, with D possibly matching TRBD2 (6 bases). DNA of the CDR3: TGTGCCAGCAGTGAGCTTGTGGGAGGAGATACGCAGTATTTT. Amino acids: CASSELVGGDTQYF.